This TCR beta chain was sequenced for a study of OX40 agonist ivuxolimab in advanced cancers. The CDR3 covers 21 residues. Sequencing used immunoSEQ multiplex PCR; TCRdb keeps in-frame clones, though not all of them. The table records 57,000 or so clones, roughly 82% of them present only once. About this clone: Other DNA sequences in the sample encode the same CDR3.

This chain joins TRBV21-1 and TRBJ1-5. TRBV21-1 is annotated as a pseudogene. The input for sequencing was CD4+ or CD8+ T cells sorted from blood, taken in a trial of the OX40 agonist ivuxolimab. This TCR was recovered from an adult with an advanced solid tumor such as melanoma, head and neck, liver or kidney cancer. This CDR3 reads CASSKLRRGRGGADSNQPQHF. DNA for the CDR3: TGTGCCAGCAGCAAACTTCGGCGGGGTCGGGGGGGCGCGGATAGCAATCAGCCCCAGCATTTT.